This TCR beta chain originates from a study of blood T cell repertoires in COVID-19 (dated by TCRdb to about 2020). About the study as a whole: Samples covering the acute and convalescent phases of COVID-19 were provided by collaborators in the United States, Italy and Spain. The material from the prospective study consisted of cDNA or gDNA derived from T cells, B-cell-depleted T cells, or PBMCs. Deeply sampled blood TCRbeta repertoires from subjects exposed to, actively infected with, or recovered from COVID-19 were included in the dataset. The repertoires were released in a freely available public database intended as a resource for research on the immune response to SARS-CoV-2. Samples were obtained from the ongoing ImmuneRACE study (first 160 participants) and from over 1,000 subjects provided by 6 global collaborators. A de-identified subject ID, COVID-19 status, age in years and sex were almost always included in the sample metadata. Where available, HLA class I and class II types were obtained from metadata supplied by the sample provider rather than from assay-based typing.

The investigation overall reported the following: How much clinical and demographic metadata was included differed by source and by participant, and the metadata was provided uncurated.

The immunoSEQ Assay, a bias-controlled multiplex PCR, was used to amplify TCRbeta CDR3 regions from genomic DNA. The paper's processing steps were these. The number of nucleated cells in each sample was estimated from the amplification of reference gene primers within the assay. To quantify the absolute abundance of each unique TCRbeta CDR3 rearrangement, sequence reads were collapsed and filtered. For each sample, productive Simpson clonality was calculated as the square root of Simpson's diversity index over productive rearrangements. TCRdb's version of the immuneACCESS table is confined to in-frame rearrangements and falls short of the full clone set. An unresolved V gene accounts for under half of the shortfall where checked; the remainder is of unknown origin. V, J and clone size are taken as reported in that table, and D and trimming were inferred from the DNA itself. This sample has some 130,000 clones in its table, and approximately 84% of those were observed once. About 1.5% of the sample is held by the ten biggest clonotypes.

Counted from cysteine to phenylalanine, this CDR3 has 15 amino acids. Only the CDR3 part of the read is kept: 45 bases, read in frame from the first base. Trimming at the junction amounts to 0 bases on V and 0 bases on J, and the germline ends lie 6 bases apart. CDR1 and CDR2, per the germline V gene (reference sequence), are LNHNV and YYDKDF. This clone was seen a single time. Its binding antigen is unknown. No clone much larger than this one lies a single base away; base qualities are absent. Each collaborating institution followed its own protocols to collect whole blood in K2EDTA tubes. For TCRbeta analysis, collaborator samples were shipped as frozen whole blood, as isolated PBMCs, or as DNA extracted from either sample type.

This sequence was found in a man in his 60s with acute or convalescent COVID-19. The specimen sequenced was peripheral blood. Recombination joined TRBV15 with TRBJ1-3; 5 matching bases give a weak D call of TRBD1. Here is the DNA: TGTGCCACCAGCAGAGATAGGGGCTCTGGAAACACCATATATTTT. Its translation reads: CATSRDRGSGNTIYF. Reference TRBV15 and TRBJ1-3 proteins supply the regions before and after the CDR3; the full variable domain is: DAMVIQNPRYQVTQFGKPVTLSCSQTLNHNVMYWYQQKSSQAPKLLFHYYDKDFNNEADTPDNFQSRRPNTSFCFLDIRSPGLGDTAMYLCATSRDRGSGNTIYFGEGSWLTVV.